Each of the 9 T cell receptor beta chains below was sequenced from the same sample in a study of blood T cells in healthy people across ages. A second roughly 7 to 12 cycle PCR used barcoded and J-beta primers. MiXCR, applied by TCRdb to the 5' RACE reads, yields one record per CDR3 protein. The top ten clones hold about 22% of a sample with some 750,000 distinct CDR3 sequences, about a fifth of them seen once. Sequencing used blood. Every receptor here comes from an older man in good health.

J is TRBJ2-4 and V is TRBV5-6, with 7 bases identical to TRBD1. Germline V gene data show CDR1 as SGHDT and CDR2 as YYEEEE. The CDR3 contains 15 residues. V shed 0 bases and J 7 bases; nucleotides not matched to a gene: 7. CDR3 in DNA: TGTGCCAGCAGCTTGGAGACAGGGTTGATGAACATTCAGTACTTC. Protein product: CASSLETGLMNIQYF. Full variable domain (remainder filled in from reference TRBV5-6 and TRBJ2-4): DAGVTQSPTHLIKTRGQQVTLRCSPKSGHDTVSWYQQALGQGPQFIFQYYEEEERQRGNFPDRFSGHQFPNYSSELNVNALLLGDSALYLCASSLETGLMNIQYFGAGTRLSVL.

The V and J genes are TRBV25-1 and TRBJ1-4; possible D gene TRBD1, 6 bases. The CDR3 runs 15 residues. The germline gives CDR1 MGHDK, CDR2 SYGVNS. V lost 2 bases, J lost 4 bases, and 11 bases lay in between. The CDR3 DNA sequence: TGTGCCAGCAGTGAACCAGGGGTGGGTAATGAAAAACTGTTTTTT. This gives the protein CASSEPGVGNEKLFF. The full variable domain, rest sourced from reference TRBV25-1 and TRBJ1-4, is EADIYQTPRYLVIGTGKKITLECSQTMGHDKMYWYQQDPGMELHLIHYSYGVNSTEKGDLSSESTVSRIRTEHFPLTLESARPSHTSQYLCASSEPGVGNEKLFFGSGTQLSVL.

CDR3 DNA: TGTGCCAGCACCGACGGGAGGGTATCCAAGACAGATACGCAGTATTTT. This encodes CASTDGRVSKTDTQYF. The chain is built from TRBV11-3 and TRBJ2-3; 8 bases agree with TRBD2. V dropped 7 bases and J dropped 3; count of bases not matched to a gene: 12. The CDR3 sequence is 16 residues long. Germline CDR1 reads SGHNT; CDR2 reads YENEEA.

In its sample, this clonotype was seen a few times. The V and J genes are TRBV6-6 and TRBJ1-1; 7 bases match TRBD1. J gave up 8 bases and V 4 bases, and 4 bases lay outside the gene matches. Looked up from germline, CDR1 is MNHNY and CDR2 is SVGAGI (reference sequence). The CDR3 length is 12 residues. The CDR3 nucleotides are TGTGCCAGCAGTTTTACGGACAGGGAAGCTTTCTTT. Protein: CASSFTDREAFF.

This chain uses TRBV3-1 with TRBJ2-7; TRBD1 agrees at 7 bases. Looked up from germline, CDR1 is LGHDT and CDR2 is YNNKEL (reference sequence). With 1 base clipped from V and 3 bases from J, the junction kept 3 bases outside the gene matches. The CDR3 totals 14 residues. DNA for the CDR3: TGTGCCAGCAGCCAAGGACAGGGAATCTACGAGCAGTACTTC. It encodes CASSQGQGIYEQYF.

The gene calls are TRBV20-1 and TRBJ1-4, with a possible D match to TRBD1 (5 bases). V was cut by 0 bases and J by 2 bases, with 7 bases left in between. This CDR3 is built from 14 residues. Germline V CDR1 and CDR2: DFQATT, SNEGSKA (reference sequence). CDR3 in DNA: TGCAGTGCTAGAGACCCAGGGACTAATGAAAAACTGTTTTTT. This sequence encodes CSARDPGTNEKLFF.

In this sample, this clonotype turned up a few times. V and J are TRBV29-1 and TRBJ2-2; TRBD1 is a possible D gene (5 bases). Trimming took off 4 bases at V and 0 bases at J, with 9 bases between the two ends. The CDR3 totals 14 residues. From germline, CDR1 is SQVTM and CDR2 ANQGSEA. DNA for the CDR3: TGCAGCGTTGGGCTCAGGGCGAACACCGGGGAGCTGTTTTTT. This codes for CSVGLRANTGELFF.

In this sample, this clonotype turned up a few times. V usage is TRBV6-6 and J usage is TRBJ2-4; D is possibly TRBD2 (5 bases). Germline lookup yields CDR1 MNHNY and CDR2 SVGAGI (reference sequence). Trimming pared 6 bases from V and 6 bases from J, leaving 12 bases between. The CDR3 extends over 13 amino acids. Written as DNA, the CDR3 is TGTGCCAGCAGAATGATAGAGGGAAACATTCAGTACTTC. Translated: CASRMIEGNIQYF.

This clonotype has a handful of counts. The V call is TRBV14, the J call TRBJ2-1; D ambiguous. The CDR3 spans 13 residues. V shed 4 bases and J shed 10 bases, with 14 bases lying between them. Germline-derived CDR1 and CDR2 are SGHDN and FVKESK. CDR3: CASSPSGVREQFF. DNA for the CDR3: TGTGCCAGCAGCCCCTCAGGCGTACGCGAGCAGTTCTTC.